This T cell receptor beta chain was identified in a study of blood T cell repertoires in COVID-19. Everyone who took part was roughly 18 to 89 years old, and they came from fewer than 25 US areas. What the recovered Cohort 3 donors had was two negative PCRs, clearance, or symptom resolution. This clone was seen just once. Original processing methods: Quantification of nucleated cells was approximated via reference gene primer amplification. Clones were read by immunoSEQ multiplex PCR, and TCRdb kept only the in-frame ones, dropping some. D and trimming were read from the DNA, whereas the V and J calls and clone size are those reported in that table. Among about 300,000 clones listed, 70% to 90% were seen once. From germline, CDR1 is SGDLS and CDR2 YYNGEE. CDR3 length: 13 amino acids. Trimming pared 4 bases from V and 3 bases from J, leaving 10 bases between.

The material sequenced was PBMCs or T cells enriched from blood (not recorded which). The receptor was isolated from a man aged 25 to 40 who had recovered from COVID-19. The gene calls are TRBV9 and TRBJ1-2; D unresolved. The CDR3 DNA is TGTGCCAGCAGCCTCGAGGCCCACTATGGCTACACCTTC. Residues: CASSLEAHYGYTF.